Below are 10 T cell receptor beta chains sequenced from a single sample in a study of blood T cell repertoires in COVID-19. Assay: immunoSEQ multiplex PCR; the TCRdb copy retains only in-frame clones and omits some. The top ten clones hold less than 7.5% of a sample with about 130,000 clones, around four fifths of them seen once. Sequencing used PBMCs or T cells enriched from blood (not recorded which). The receptor set was obtained from a woman aged 45-65 years who had recovered from COVID-19.

V usage is TRBV7-9 and J usage is TRBJ1-1; TRBD1 is a possible D gene (5 bases). Deletions cut 4 bases from V and 0 bases from J, with 9 bases between. Looked up from germline, CDR1 is SEHNR and CDR2 is FQNEAQ (reference sequence). The CDR3 contains 14 residues. The CDR3 here is CASSSTGMNTEAFF. The CDR3 nucleotides read TGTGCCAGCAGCTCAACAGGAATGAACACTGAAGCTTTCTTT.

Written as DNA, the CDR3 is TGCGCCAGCAGCTCGGTAGGAGGTGTTGGCACTGAAGCTTTCTTT. This sequence encodes CASSSVGGVGTEAFF. The chain recombines TRBV5-1 with TRBJ1-1, with D unclear. Germline lookup yields CDR1 SGHRS and CDR2 YFSETQ. The CDR3 sequence is 15 residues long. The germline V and J ends were trimmed by 3 bases and 4 bases, with 16 bases remaining between them.

In DNA, the CDR3 is TGCGCCAGCAGCGGACAGGGGTTAGGACCTGAAGCTTTCTTT. As protein: CASSGQGLGPEAFF. The V and J genes are TRBV5-1 and TRBJ1-1; 9 bases are shared with TRBD1. The CDR3 is 14 residues long. CDR1 is SGHRS and CDR2 is YFSETQ in the germline V gene. V was clipped by 4 bases and J by 6 bases; unmatched bases: 7.

CDR3 amino acids: CASSQDFRAGGLTGELFF. In DNA, the CDR3 is TGTGCCAGCAGCCAAGATTTCCGAGCGGGGGGCCTCACCGGGGAGCTGTTTTTT. V usage is TRBV4-2 and J usage is TRBJ2-2, with 9 bases that match TRBD2. This CDR3 spans 18 amino acids. The V gene end was trimmed by 0 bases and the J gene end by 4 bases; junction bases not matched to a gene: 9. CDR1 and CDR2 (germline): LGHNA, YNFKEQ.

J is TRBJ1-2 and V is TRBV4-1; 9 nucleotides line up with TRBD1. The germline CDR1 and CDR2 sequences are MGHRA and YSYEKL. V shed 4 bases, J shed 6 bases, and the junction held 12 bases outside the gene matches. The CDR3 totals 16 residues. CDR3: CASSLLRDREEHGYTF. CDR3 in DNA: TGCGCCAGCAGCCTCCTAAGGGACAGGGAGGAACATGGCTACACCTTC.

This chain's CDR3 is CASSAPRTGEEGYTF. Here the CDR3 DNA reads TGTGCCAGCAGTGCCCCTCGTACGGGAGAAGAGGGCTACACCTTC. The chain combines TRBV28 with TRBJ1-2; no clear D. This CDR3 is 15 amino acids long. V was shortened by 5 bases and J by 8 bases, with 21 bases between the two germline ends. The germline gives CDR1 MDHEN, CDR2 SYDVKM.

The chain is built from TRBV7-9 and TRBJ2-3; D possibly corresponds to TRBD2 (5 bases). V gave up 8 bases and J gave up 3 bases, with 15 bases separating them. This CDR3 is built from 14 residues. Germline V gene data show CDR1 as SEHNR and CDR2 as FQNEAQ (reference sequence). DNA of the CDR3: TGTGCCAGCGGCCCCCGGACTGGGACAGATACGCAGTATTTT. Its translation is CASGPRTGTDTQYF.

The chain employs TRBV7-2 and TRBJ1-6; TRBD1 matches 9 bases. CDR1 is SGHTA, CDR2 FQGNSA, per germline. The CDR3 is made up of 16 amino acids. With V trimmed by 5 bases and J by 7 bases, 9 bases remained unmatched. CDR3 bases: TGTGCCAGCAGCACCCGGGGTGGGACAGGGAATTCACCCCTCCACTTT. It encodes CASSTRGGTGNSPLHF.

The V gene is TRBV19, the J gene TRBJ2-3; 8 bases match TRBD2. The CDR3 contains 16 residues. Trimming cost V 6 bases and J 7 bases; bases outside gene matches: 15. In germline, CDR1 is LNHDA, CDR2 SQIVND (reference sequence). CDR3 amino acids: CASRNEGRGGRNTQYF. The CDR3, as DNA: TGTGCCAGTAGAAATGAGGGACGGGGGGGCCGGAATACGCAGTATTTT.

The V and J genes are TRBV7-8 and TRBJ1-5; perhaps TRBD1 as D (6 bases). The CDR3 consists of 16 residues. V shed 0 bases and J shed 3 bases, with 12 bases lying between them. CDR1 is SGHVS and CDR2 is FQNEAQ in the germline V gene. CDR3 sequence (DNA): TGTGCCAGCAGCTTAGCGGGGGCAGGGATCAATCAGCCCCAGCATTTT. Translation gives CASSLAGAGINQPQHF.